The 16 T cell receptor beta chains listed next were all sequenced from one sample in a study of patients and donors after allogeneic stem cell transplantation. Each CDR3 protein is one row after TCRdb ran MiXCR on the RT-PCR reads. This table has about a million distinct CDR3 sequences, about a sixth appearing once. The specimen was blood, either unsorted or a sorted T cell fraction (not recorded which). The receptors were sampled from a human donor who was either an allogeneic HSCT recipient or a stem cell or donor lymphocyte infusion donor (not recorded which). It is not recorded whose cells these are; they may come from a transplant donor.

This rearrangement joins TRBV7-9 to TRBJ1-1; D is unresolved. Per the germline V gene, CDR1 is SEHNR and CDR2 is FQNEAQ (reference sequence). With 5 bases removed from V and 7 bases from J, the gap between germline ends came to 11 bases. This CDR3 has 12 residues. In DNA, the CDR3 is TGTGCCAGCAGCCCCCAGAGGGATGAAGCTTTCTTT. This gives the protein CASSPQRDEAFF.

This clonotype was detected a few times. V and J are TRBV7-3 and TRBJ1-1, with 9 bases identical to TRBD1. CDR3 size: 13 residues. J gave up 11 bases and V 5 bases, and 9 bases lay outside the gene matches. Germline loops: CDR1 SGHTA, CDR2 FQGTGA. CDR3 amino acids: CASSARDRAGAFF. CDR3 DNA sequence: TGTGCCAGCAGCGCCCGGGACAGGGCTGGGGCTTTCTTT.

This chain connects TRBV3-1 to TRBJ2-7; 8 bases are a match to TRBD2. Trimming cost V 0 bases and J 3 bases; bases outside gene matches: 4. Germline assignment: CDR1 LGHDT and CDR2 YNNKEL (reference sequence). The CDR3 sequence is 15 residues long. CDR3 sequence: CASSQEPAGDYEQYF. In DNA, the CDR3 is TGTGCCAGCAGCCAAGAACCAGCGGGGGACTACGAGCAGTACTTC.

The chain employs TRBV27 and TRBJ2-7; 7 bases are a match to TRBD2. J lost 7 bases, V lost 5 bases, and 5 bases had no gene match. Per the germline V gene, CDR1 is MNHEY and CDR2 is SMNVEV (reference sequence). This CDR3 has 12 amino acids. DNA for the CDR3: TGTGCCAGCAGTCACCGAGCGGGGGAGCAGTACTTC. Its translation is CASSHRAGEQYF.

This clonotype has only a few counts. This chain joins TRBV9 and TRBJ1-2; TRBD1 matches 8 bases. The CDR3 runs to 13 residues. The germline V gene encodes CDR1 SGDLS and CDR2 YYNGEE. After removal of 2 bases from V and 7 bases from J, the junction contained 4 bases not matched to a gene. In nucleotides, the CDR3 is TGTGCCAGCAGCGTCCAGGGGGCCTTTGGCTACACCTTC. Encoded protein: CASSVQGAFGYTF. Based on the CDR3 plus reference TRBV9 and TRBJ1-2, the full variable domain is DSGVTQTPKHLITATGQRVTLRCSPRSGDLSVYWYQQSLDQGLQFLIQYYNGEERAKGNILERFSAQQFPDLHSELNLSSLELGDSALYFCASSVQGAFGYTFGSGTRLTVV.

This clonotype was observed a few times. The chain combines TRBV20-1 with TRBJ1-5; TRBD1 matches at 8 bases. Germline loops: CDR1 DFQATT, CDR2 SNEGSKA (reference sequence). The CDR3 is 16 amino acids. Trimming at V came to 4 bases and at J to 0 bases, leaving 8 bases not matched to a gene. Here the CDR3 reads CSANSGTGLSNQPQHF. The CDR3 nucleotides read TGCAGTGCTAATTCCGGGACAGGACTTAGCAATCAGCCCCAGCATTTT.

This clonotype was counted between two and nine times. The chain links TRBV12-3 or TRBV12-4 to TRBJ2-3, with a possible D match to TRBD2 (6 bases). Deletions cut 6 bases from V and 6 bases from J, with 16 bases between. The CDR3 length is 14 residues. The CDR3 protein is CASSYGTPRDTQYF. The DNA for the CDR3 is TGTGCCAGCAGCTACGGGACTCCCCGGGATACGCAGTATTTT.

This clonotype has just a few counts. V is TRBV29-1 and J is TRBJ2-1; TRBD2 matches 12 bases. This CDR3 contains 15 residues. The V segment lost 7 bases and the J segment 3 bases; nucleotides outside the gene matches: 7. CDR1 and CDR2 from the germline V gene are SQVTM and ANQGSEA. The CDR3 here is CSGGLAGKVYNEQFF. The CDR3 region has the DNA TGCAGCGGAGGACTAGCGGGAAAGGTCTACAATGAGCAGTTCTTC.

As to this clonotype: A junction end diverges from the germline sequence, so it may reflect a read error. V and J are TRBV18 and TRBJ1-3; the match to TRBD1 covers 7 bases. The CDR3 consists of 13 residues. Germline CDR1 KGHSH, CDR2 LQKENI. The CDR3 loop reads CAAARRGQMGYDF. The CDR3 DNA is TGTGCCGCCGCACGGAGGGGACAGATGGGATACGATTTT.

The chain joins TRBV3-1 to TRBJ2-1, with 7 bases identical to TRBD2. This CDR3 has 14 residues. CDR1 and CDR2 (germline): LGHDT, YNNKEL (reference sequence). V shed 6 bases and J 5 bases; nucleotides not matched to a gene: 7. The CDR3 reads CASRPLAGDNEQFF. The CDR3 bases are TGTGCCAGCAGACCTTTAGCGGGTGACAATGAGCAGTTCTTC.

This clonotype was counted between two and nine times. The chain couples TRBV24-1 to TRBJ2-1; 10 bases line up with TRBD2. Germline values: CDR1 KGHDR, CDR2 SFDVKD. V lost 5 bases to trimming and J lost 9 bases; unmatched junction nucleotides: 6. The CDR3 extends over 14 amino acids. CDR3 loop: CATSVSGRASEQFF. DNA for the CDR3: TGTGCCACCAGTGTCAGCGGGAGGGCAAGTGAGCAGTTCTTC.

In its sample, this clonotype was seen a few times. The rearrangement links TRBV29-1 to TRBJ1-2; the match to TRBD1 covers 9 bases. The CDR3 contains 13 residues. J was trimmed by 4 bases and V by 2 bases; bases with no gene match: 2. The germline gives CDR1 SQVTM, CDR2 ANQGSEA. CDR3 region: CSVEWTGAYGYTF. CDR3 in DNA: TGCAGCGTTGAATGGACAGGGGCCTATGGCTACACCTTC.

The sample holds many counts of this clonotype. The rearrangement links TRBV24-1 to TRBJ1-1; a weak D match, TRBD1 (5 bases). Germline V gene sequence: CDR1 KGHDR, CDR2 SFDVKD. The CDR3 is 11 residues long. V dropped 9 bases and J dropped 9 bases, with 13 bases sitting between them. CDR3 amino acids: CATERGGKAFF. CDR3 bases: TGTGCCACCGAAAGGGGAGGGAAAGCTTTCTTT.

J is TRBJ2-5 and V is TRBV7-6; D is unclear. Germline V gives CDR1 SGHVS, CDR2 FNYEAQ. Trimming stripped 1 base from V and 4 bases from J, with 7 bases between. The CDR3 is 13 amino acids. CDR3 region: CASSLEIVETQYF. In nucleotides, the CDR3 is TGTGCCAGCAGCTTAGAGATAGTAGAGACCCAGTACTTC.

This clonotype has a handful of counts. Here the CDR3 reads CATSADTSYEQYF. The CDR3 DNA reads as TGTGCCACTAGTGCGGACACCTCCTACGAGCAGTACTTC. This chain connects TRBV15 to TRBJ2-7; a weak D match, TRBD1 (5 bases). CDR3 length equals 13 residues. The V and J ends lost 9 bases and 0 bases respectively, with 12 bases between them. Germline V CDR1 and CDR2: LNHNV, YYDKDF (reference sequence). Full variable domain (outside the CDR3, taken from reference TRBV15 and TRBJ2-7): DAMVIQNPRYQVTQFGKPVTLSCSQTLNHNVMYWYQQKSSQAPKLLFHYYDKDFNNEADTPDNFQSRRPNTSFCFLDIRSPGLGDTAMYLCATSADTSYEQYFGPGTRLTVT.

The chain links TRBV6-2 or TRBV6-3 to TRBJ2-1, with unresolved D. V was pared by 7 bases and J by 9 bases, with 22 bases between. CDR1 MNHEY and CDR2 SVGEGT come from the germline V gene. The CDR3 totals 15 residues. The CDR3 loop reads CASKLFVAKGTEQFF. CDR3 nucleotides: TGTGCCAGCAAACTCTTTGTCGCTAAAGGCACTGAGCAGTTCTTC.